What follows are 6 T cell receptor beta chains derived from one specimen sequenced in a study of vaccination and CD4 T cells after COVID-19. Their antigens remain unidentified. Sequencing of the DNA from cultured CD4+ T cells was carried out with the Oncomine TCR Beta short-read assay. Each CDR3 protein gets one entry after TCRdb re-called the PCR reads with MiXCR. Of around 13,000 distinct CDR3 sequences listed, 25% to 30% are singletons. Treatment of the sample: approximately 11-day PBMC culture with coronavirus spike peptide pools or control peptides (ViraFEST assay). Source: CD4+ T cells from blood, cultured in vitro, taken before SARS-CoV-2 vaccination. The receptor source for this set is a human donor who received a COVID-19 vaccine.

This clonotype was seen only a few times. V and J are TRBV19 and TRBJ2-1, with 8 positions matching TRBD1. Trimming took 4 bases from V and 9 from J; bases not matched to a gene: 5. Germline values: CDR1 LNHDA, CDR2 SQIVND (reference sequence). This CDR3 has 13 residues. The CDR3: CASSKQQGGEQFF. The CDR3 DNA reads as TGTGCCAGTAGTAAGCAACAGGGGGGTGAGCAGTTCTTC.

Only a few counts were recorded for this clonotype. The chain joins TRBV6-1 to TRBJ1-1; TRBD1 agrees at 11 bases. With V trimmed by 5 bases and J by 4 bases, 6 bases remained unmatched. The CDR3 consists of 15 residues. Germline assignment: CDR1 MNHNS and CDR2 SASEGT. As DNA, the CDR3 is TGTGCCAGCAGTACGCCCGGGACAGGGGGCACTGAAGCTTTCTTT. It translates to CASSTPGTGGTEAFF.

The chain recombines TRBV15 with TRBJ2-3, with D unresolved. CDR3 length: 17 amino acids. Trimming pared 0 bases from V and 3 bases from J, leaving 16 bases between. Germline CDR1 reads LNHNV; CDR2 reads YYDKDF (reference sequence). This CDR3 is CATSRDQAGGATDTQYF. As DNA, the CDR3 is TGTGCCACCAGCAGAGATCAGGCAGGCGGAGCGACAGATACGCAGTATTTT.

This chain links TRBV7-8 with TRBJ2-2, with D perhaps matching TRBD1 (6 bases). CDR1 SGHVS and CDR2 FQNEAQ come from the germline V gene. The CDR3 runs to 15 residues. The V and J ends lost 6 bases and 4 bases respectively, with 15 bases between them. The DNA for the CDR3 is TGTGCCAGCAGGAGGGCAGGGGCGAGCACCGGGGAGCTGTTTTTT. Its protein is CASRRAGASTGELFF. The variable domain in full, with the rest retrieved from reference TRBV7-8 and TRBJ2-2, is GAGVSQSPRYKVAKRGQDVALRCDPISGHVSLFWYQQALGQGPEFLTYFQNEAQLDKSGLPSDRFFAERPEGSVSTLKIQRTQQEDSAVYLCASRRAGASTGELFFGEGSRLTVL.

The rearrangement links TRBV30 to TRBJ1-4, with D unresolved. CDR3 length equals 12 residues. Per germline, CDR1 GTSNPN and CDR2 SVGIG (reference sequence). Between the trimmed V and J ends, which lost 3 bases and 11 bases, there was a span of 13 bases. The CDR3 here is CAWSERTGKLFF. CDR3 in DNA: TGTGCCTGGAGCGAACGAACGGGGAAACTGTTTTTT.

This chain links TRBV5-1 with TRBJ2-7; 7 nucleotides match TRBD1. Unmatched junction bases numbered 9, after V lost 6 bases and J lost 0 bases. In germline, CDR1 is SGHRS, CDR2 YFSETQ. The CDR3 has 15 amino acids. CDR3 nucleotides: TGCGCCAGCACCCCAGGACAGGTTGTCTCCTACGAGCAGTACTTC. Protein sequence: CASTPGQVVSYEQYF.